This T cell receptor beta chain was sequenced for a study of blood T cell repertoires in COVID-19. Losses at the gene ends were 1 base for V and 5 bases for J; bases not matched to a gene: 6. The germline V gene has CDR1 SGHTA and CDR2 FQGTGA. This CDR3 contains 16 residues. Per the study methods: Reference gene primers were amplified, and this amplification served to estimate nucleated cell counts. Assay used: immunoSEQ multiplex PCR; TCRdb lists only in-frame clones, some missing. V and J calls and clone size are as listed in that table; D and trimming were resolved from the DNA. The repertoire holds about 280,000 clones, with roughly 87% as singletons. This clone has just a few counts.

Sequencing was done on a sample of peripheral blood. V usage is TRBV7-3 and J usage is TRBJ2-1, with 9 bases fitting TRBD2. The source is a human donor in a cohort sampled during active COVID-19. CDR3 protein: CASSLRGLATNNEQFF. The CDR3 DNA reads as TGTGCCAGCAGCTTAAGAGGACTAGCGACAAACAATGAGCAGTTCTTC.